This T cell receptor (beta chain) stems from a study of blood T cell repertoires in COVID-19. In the study overall: Italy, Spain and the United States were the sources of the convalescent and acute COVID-19 samples. Sources were T cells, B-cell-depleted T cells, or PBMCs; the material itself was cDNA or gDNA.

Germline V CDR1 and CDR2: SGHAT, FQNNGV. The CDR3 is 13 amino acids. The V and J ends lost 5 bases and 10 bases respectively, with 15 bases between them. In the original processing: Cell counts per sample came from amplifying reference gene primers. Assay: immunoSEQ multiplex PCR; the TCRdb copy retains only in-frame clones and omits some. V and J calls and clone size are those listed in that table; D and trimming were worked out from the DNA. The profile shows 150,000 to 200,000 clones, 82% of them singletons. This clonotype was obtained from a woman aged 65 to 85 with acute or convalescent COVID-19. The sequencing input was peripheral blood. This chain links TRBV11-2 with TRBJ2-1; D is unresolved. The CDR3 is CASSLRLNSEQFF. CDR3 in DNA: TGTGCCAGCAGCCTCAGGCTCAACTCCGAGCAGTTCTTC.